This T cell receptor beta chain comes out of a study of shared clonotypes between healthy human individuals. Notes on the study in general: With a few donors compared, 4% to 5% of naive CD4 clonotypes were shared.

In regard to this clone: What it recognizes is unknown.

TCRdb's table, derived via immunoSEQ multiplex PCR, lists solely in-frame clones and lacks some. The sample shows over 400,000 clones, more than 95% of them seen only once. Only Caucasian adults living in Nashville, Tennessee served as donors. The CDR3 consists of 15 residues. CDR1 is SNHLY, CDR2 FYNNEI, per germline. Trimming cost V 5 bases and J 3 bases, with 14 bases left between them. Sequenced input: naive CD4+ T cells sorted from blood. Subset: CD45RA+ positively selected. The clonotype was recovered from a woman aged 25-40 years in good health. V is TRBV2 and J is TRBJ1-5; D perhaps matches TRBD1 (6 bases). CDR3 residues: CASSIQGLVNQPQHF. For the CDR3, the DNA is TGTGCCAGCAGTATACAGGGATTGGTCAATCAGCCCCAGCATTTT. Together with reference TRBV2 and TRBJ1-5, the CDR3 gives the full variable domain: EPEVTQTPSHQVTQMGQEVILRCVPISNHLYFYWYRQILGQKVEFLVSFYNNEISEKSEIFDDQFSVERPDGSNFTLKIRSTKLEDSAMYFCASSIQGLVNQPQHFGDGTRLSIL.